Sequencing of this T cell receptor (beta chain) was carried out in a study of T cells expressing NK-cell markers. About the study: Seven donors tested HCMV-seropositive and one tested seronegative among the eight sequenced. Study findings and constraints: Six of the donors carried dominant NKG2C+ clonotypes that took up about 1.0-7.5% of their CD8+ T cells.

The length of the CDR3 is 15 residues. Looked up from germline, CDR1 is MNHEY and CDR2 is SVGAGI. In regard to this clonotype: Its antigen remains unidentified.

No DNA is given; TCRdb re-called the 5' RACE reads and lists each CDR3 protein once. The table lists 500,000 to 700,000 distinct CDR3 sequences, with under 4.5% in the top ten. The sequenced material came from blood T cells: a sorted CD56 or NKG2C T cell subset, CD4+ or CD8+ T cells, or bulk PBMC T cells (not recorded which). The chain joins TRBV6-5 to TRBJ2-3. This TCR came from a man aged 18 to 29 in good health. The CDR3 sequence: CASSYSWDSTDTQYF.